The present entry profiles one TCR beta chain with its context. This receptor's antigen is unknown. Base qualities are not recorded, but no much larger clone differs from it by a single base. The method behind the library was the immunoSEQ multiplex PCR assay. In its TCRdb copy, this immuneACCESS table keeps in-frame sequences only and misses some clones. Where compared with another copy, unresolved V genes explain less than half of these, and the others have no known cause. Across this sample there are some 74,000 clones, with roughly 84% seen only once. The top ten hold 4.5% to 6% of the sample. The sample belongs to a study of control samples from healthy donors and cancer patients (dated by TCRdb to 2020 to 2021). This sequence was found in a woman in her 50s in good health. Specimen: blood.

The CDR3 has the sequence CASSLTNDRDGTEAFF. The base sequence is TGCGCCAGCAGCTTAACGAATGACAGGGATGGAACTGAAGCTTTCTTT. The chain joins TRBV5-1 to TRBJ1-1, with TRBD1 matching 7 junction bases. CDR1 and CDR2 (SGHRS, YFSETQ) derive from the germline V gene. The germline V and J ends show losses of 2 bases and 5 bases respectively, and no gene match explains 12 bases of the junction. There are 16 amino acids in the CDR3, from cysteine to phenylalanine inclusive. Solely the CDR3 DNA is kept, with 48 bases framed from the first base.